One and the same sample provided the 15 T cell receptor beta chains below, sequenced in a study of T cells in Graves' hyperthyroidism and ophthalmopathy. TCR beta CDR3 regions were amplified from RNA transcripts. An initial round of RT-PCR targeting the TCR CDR3 relied on the HTBI primer set. MiXCR was run by TCRdb on the multiplex PCR reads, yielding one entry per CDR3 protein. The repertoire holds almost 350,000 distinct CDR3 sequences, with about a sixth as singletons. Sequenced input: blood. These receptors came from a middle-aged woman with Graves' ophthalmopathy.

This clonotype was recorded only once. V and J are TRBV5-1 and TRBJ1-2, with D tentatively TRBD1 (5 bases). The germline V and J ends were trimmed by 0 bases and 0 bases, with 12 bases remaining between them. The CDR3 loop spans 16 amino acids. Germline lookup yields CDR1 SGHRS and CDR2 YFSETQ. CDR3 amino acids: CASSLGGTLANYGYTF. The CDR3 nucleotides read TGCGCCAGCAGCTTGGGAGGGACTTTAGCTAACTATGGCTACACCTTC.

This clonotype came up a few times. This rearrangement joins TRBV28 to TRBJ2-7; TRBD2 agrees at 10 bases. With 4 bases clipped from V and 2 bases from J, the junction kept 5 bases outside the gene matches. The CDR3 extends over 15 amino acids. Germline V gene sequence: CDR1 MDHEN, CDR2 SYDVKM. CDR3 coding DNA: TGTGCCAGCAGTTATAGGCTAGCGGGGGCCTACGAGCAGTACTTC. Residues: CASSYRLAGAYEQYF.

There are a few counts of this clonotype. The V and J genes are TRBV5-1 and TRBJ1-6; 10 bases are shared with TRBD1. The CDR3 consists of 16 residues. Germline-derived CDR1 and CDR2 are SGHRS and YFSETQ. V dropped 4 bases and J dropped 7; count of bases not matched to a gene: 8. CDR3 sequence: CASSRTGGYGNSPLHF. The CDR3 coding sequence is TGCGCCAGCAGCAGGACAGGGGGTTATGGCAATTCACCCCTCCACTTT.

This clonotype was observed many times. V usage is TRBV19 and J usage is TRBJ1-5; tentative D call: TRBD1 (5 bases). The CDR3 is 17 amino acids. V dropped 6 bases and J dropped 7 bases, with 25 bases sitting between them. Germline CDR1 reads LNHDA; CDR2 reads SQIVND (reference sequence). In nucleotides, the CDR3 is TGTGCCAGTAGCCTAATGACCGGGCCCCCAGAGGGGCAGCCCCAGCATTTT. Protein product: CASSLMTGPPEGQPQHF.

This clonotype has a count of ten or more. The chain carries TRBV11-1 and TRBJ1-3; 7 bases are a match to TRBD1. V was pared by 5 bases and J by 0 bases, with 13 bases of the junction left unmatched. CDR3 length equals 18 residues. CDR1 and CDR2 from the germline V gene are SGHAT and FQDESV (reference sequence). CDR3 coding DNA: TGTGCCAGCAGCGCGCCCTCTGTCCAGGGGGTCTCTGGAAACACCATATATTTT. It codes for CASSAPSVQGVSGNTIYF.

This clonotype occurred once. The chain couples TRBV6-5 to TRBJ2-7, with unresolved D. Looked up from germline, CDR1 is MNHEY and CDR2 is SVGAGI. Trimming pared 0 bases from V and 2 bases from J, leaving 14 bases between. The CDR3 spans 16 residues. The CDR3 here is CASSYSGSRQPYEQYF. DNA for the CDR3: TGTGCCAGCAGTTACTCTGGTTCACGGCAACCCTACGAGCAGTACTTC.

This clonotype was counted many times. The CDR3 is CASSRGQYTGELFF. CDR3 DNA sequence: TGTGCCAGCAGCCGAGGACAGTACACCGGGGAGCTGTTTTTT. The V gene is TRBV13, the J gene TRBJ2-2; perhaps TRBD1 as D (6 bases). The V gene lost 5 bases and the J gene lost 3 bases, with 10 bases spanning the gap. The CDR3 extends over 14 amino acids. Germline CDR1 is PRHDT and CDR2 is FYEKMQ (reference sequence).

This clonotype was recorded many times. The chain is built from TRBV19 and TRBJ1-5, with D possibly matching TRBD1 (5 bases). V was pared by 3 bases and J by 6 bases, with 12 bases between. The germline gives CDR1 LNHDA, CDR2 SQIVND (reference sequence). CDR3 length equals 14 residues. The CDR3 DNA reads TGTGCCAGTAGTATCCAGGGTGTGGCTCAGCCCCAGCATTTT. Protein product: CASSIQGVAQPQHF.

The table lists this clonotype with many counts. CDR3 residues: CASSASGTPTRYEQYF. CDR3 nucleotide sequence: TGTGCCAGCAGTGCGTCCGGGACACCGACCCGCTACGAGCAGTACTTC. The chain employs TRBV28 and TRBJ2-7; TRBD1 might be the D (6 bases). Trimming pared 5 bases from V and 3 bases from J, leaving 20 bases between. Germline V CDR1 and CDR2: MDHEN, SYDVKM. The CDR3 has 16 amino acids.

This clonotype came up many times. The genes are TRBV30 and TRBJ2-7; 7 bases fit TRBD2. Germline lookup yields CDR1 GTSNPN and CDR2 SVGIG (reference sequence). Unmatched junction bases numbered 9, after V lost 1 base and J lost 0 bases. The CDR3 contains 16 residues. As DNA, the CDR3 is TGTGCCTGGAGTGAAGTACTAGCGCGTCTCTCCTACGAGCAGTACTTC. This sequence encodes CAWSEVLARLSYEQYF.

This clonotype was recorded many times. The rearrangement links TRBV6-5 to TRBJ2-7; D gene uncertain. The V gene's germline CDR1 is MNHEY and CDR2 SVGAGI. The CDR3 extends over 15 amino acids. Trimming stripped 6 bases from V and 0 bases from J, with 15 bases between. This CDR3 is CASSSQNTVSYEQYF. DNA for the CDR3: TGTGCCAGCAGCTCGCAGAATACAGTCTCCTACGAGCAGTACTTC.

This clonotype was seen only a few times. This chain uses TRBV28 with TRBJ2-5; D is unresolved. CDR1 is MDHEN and CDR2 is SYDVKM in the germline V gene. Trimming pared 6 bases from V and 2 bases from J, leaving 10 bases between. The length of the CDR3 is 13 residues. The CDR3 loop reads CASRGNWQETQYF. The CDR3 DNA reads as TGTGCCAGCAGAGGGAATTGGCAAGAGACCCAGTACTTC.

This clonotype was recorded at least ten times. V and J are TRBV19 and TRBJ2-7; 9 bases fit TRBD1. CDR3 length: 14 amino acids. Germline V gene sequence: CDR1 LNHDA, CDR2 SQIVND (reference sequence). The V segment lost 5 bases and the J segment 4 bases; nucleotides outside the gene matches: 6. CDR3 amino acids: CASSSGTGKYEQYF. As DNA, the CDR3 is TGTGCCAGTAGTTCCGGGACAGGGAAATACGAGCAGTACTTC.

This clonotype has ten or more counts. The CDR3 region is CAISRDRNTEAFF. DNA for the CDR3: TGTGCCATCAGTAGGGACAGGAACACTGAAGCTTTCTTT. The chain combines TRBV10-3 with TRBJ1-1, with 7 bases lining up with TRBD1. CDR1 ENHRY and CDR2 SYGVKD come from the germline V gene. The CDR3 spans 13 residues. V trimming: 5 bases; J trimming: 1 base; junction bases outside the gene matches: 1.

In the case of this clonotype: Because the CDR3's place on the DNA is in doubt, the DNA is left out and the CDR3 is given as listed by TCRdb. The J gene is TRBJ2-7, the V gene TRBV11-2; the table's D call of TRBD1 was not tested on the DNA. The CDR3 adds up to 16 amino acids, both ends counted. Per the germline V gene, CDR1 is SGHAT and CDR2 is FQNNGV. The chain's CDR3 is CASSLFLSDSSSEQYF.